This T cell receptor (beta chain) was sequenced during a study of circulating and synovial CD4+ cells in juvenile arthritis. Study observations and caveats: Circulating pathogenic-like lymphocytes shared a substantially higher fraction of CDR3 sequences with synovium than bulk blood. These repertoires were less diverse than bulk blood CD4 repertoires. Vbeta family usage analysis did not detect the pathogenic-like versus bulk difference.

Points on this clone: What it binds is not known.

Method: immunoSEQ multiplex PCR; TCRdb's copy keeps in-frame clones and lacks some. The sample contains some 33,000 clones, just under 95% of which appear only once. Samples derive from patients with active juvenile idiopathic arthritis. The CDR3 sequence is 12 residues long. Germline V gene data show CDR1 as MNHEY and CDR2 as SVGAGI. V lost 11 bases to trimming and J lost 4 bases, with 14 bases between them. The chain has TRBV6-5 and TRBJ1-2; D is possibly TRBD1 (6 bases). The clonotype originates from a human donor with juvenile idiopathic arthritis. The sequencing sample was made of CD4+ T cells from blood. Here the CDR3 DNA reads TGTGCCTCCCAGGACAGCTTCTATGGCTACACCTTC. This sequence encodes CASQDSFYGYTF.